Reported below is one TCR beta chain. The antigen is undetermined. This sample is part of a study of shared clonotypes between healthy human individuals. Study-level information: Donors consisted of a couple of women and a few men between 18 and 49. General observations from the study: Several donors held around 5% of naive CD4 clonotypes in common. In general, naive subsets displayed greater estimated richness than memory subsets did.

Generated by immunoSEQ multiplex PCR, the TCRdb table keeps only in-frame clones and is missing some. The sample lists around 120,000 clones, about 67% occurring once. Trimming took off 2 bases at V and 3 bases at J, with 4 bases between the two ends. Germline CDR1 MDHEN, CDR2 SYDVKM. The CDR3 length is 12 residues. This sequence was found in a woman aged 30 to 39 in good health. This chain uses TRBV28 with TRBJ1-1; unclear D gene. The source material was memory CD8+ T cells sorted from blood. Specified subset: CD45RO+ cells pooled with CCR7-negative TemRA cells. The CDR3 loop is CASSLGYTEAFF. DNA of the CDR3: TGTGCCAGCAGTTTAGGGTACACTGAAGCTTTCTTT.